Following are 21 T cell receptor beta chains from one sample sequenced in a study of T cell changes during pregnancy in multiple sclerosis. The repertoire was sequenced with immunoSEQ multiplex PCR; TCRdb's copy has only in-frame clones and lacks some. The sample includes about 68,000 clones, under 95% seen only once; the top ten take 0.86%. The sequenced sample was peripheral blood, obtained in the second trimester of pregnancy. Source of these receptors: a female donor with multiple sclerosis, enrolled in a pregnancy study.

The chain carries TRBV7-2 and TRBJ2-5; 8 bases are a match to TRBD1. In germline, CDR1 is SGHTA, CDR2 FQGNSA. This CDR3 has 13 amino acids. V lost 3 bases to trimming and J lost 5 bases; unmatched junction nucleotides: 2. DNA of the CDR3: TGTGCCAGCAGCTTGACAGGGGAGGAGACCCAGTACTTC. Translating it yields CASSLTGEETQYF.

This chain joins TRBV19 and TRBJ1-5; a weak D match, TRBD1 (6 bases). This CDR3 is 12 amino acids long. V was shortened by 3 bases and J by 9 bases, with 9 bases between the two germline ends. Per germline, CDR1 LNHDA and CDR2 SQIVND (reference sequence). The CDR3: CASSILTGPQHF. CDR3 sequence (DNA): TGTGCCAGTAGTATCTTGACAGGGCCCCAGCATTTT.

The chain employs TRBV4-3 and TRBJ2-7, with D perhaps matching TRBD1 (6 bases). CDR1 and CDR2 from the germline V gene are LGHNA and YSLEER. The CDR3 is 16 amino acids. V was cut by 1 base and J by 2 bases, with 15 bases left in between. The DNA of the CDR3 is TGCGCCAGCAGCCAAGCTTTACAGGGAGAGCCCTACGAGCAGTACTTC. Its translation is CASSQALQGEPYEQYF.

V is TRBV7-9 and J is TRBJ1-2; D remains unclear. Germline V gene sequence: CDR1 SEHNR, CDR2 FQNEAQ (reference sequence). The length of the CDR3 is 12 residues. Trimming removed 4 bases from V and 8 bases from J, with 11 bases in between. CDR3 nucleotide sequence: TGTGCCAGCAGCTCCGTGAACGGGGGCTACACCTTC. Translated: CASSSVNGGYTF.

This chain links TRBV7-9 with TRBJ2-3; 11 bases match TRBD2. The CDR3 totals 15 residues. The V gene end was trimmed by 4 bases and the J gene end by 0 bases; junction bases not matched to a gene: 0. Germline loops: CDR1 SEHNR, CDR2 FQNEAQ (reference sequence). The CDR3 loop reads CASSSSGGSTDTQYF. CDR3 bases: TGTGCCAGCAGCTCTAGCGGGGGGAGCACAGATACGCAGTATTTT. Full variable domain (outside the CDR3, taken from reference TRBV7-9 and TRBJ2-3): DTGVSQNPRHKITKRGQNVTFRCDPISEHNRLYWYRQTLGQGPEFLTYFQNEAQLEKSRLLSDRFSAERPKGSFSTLEIQRTEQGDSAMYLCASSSSGGSTDTQYFGPGTRLTVL.

The chain couples TRBV2 to TRBJ1-1; maybe TRBD1 (6 bases). The ends were cut back, 6 bases at V and 8 bases at J, with 10 bases in the middle. The CDR3 runs to 11 residues. Germline CDR1 SNHLY, CDR2 FYNNEI. For the CDR3, the DNA is TGTGCCAGCAGGGGGGCAGTAGAAGCTTTCTTT. This codes for CASRGAVEAFF. The full variable domain, its missing parts supplied by reference TRBV2 and TRBJ1-1, is EPEVTQTPSHQVTQMGQEVILRCVPISNHLYFYWYRQILGQKVEFLVSFYNNEISEKSEIFDDQFSVERPDGSNFTLKIRSTKLEDSAMYFCASRGAVEAFFGQGTRLTVV.

The chain joins TRBV25-1 to TRBJ2-1, with a tentative D call TRBD2 (6 bases). Germline CDR1 and CDR2: MGHDK and SYGVNS. V was shortened by 0 bases and J by 9 bases, with 15 bases between the two germline ends. The CDR3 runs 15 residues. Here the CDR3 reads CASSEYGSPGSEQFF. DNA of the CDR3: TGTGCCAGCAGTGAATATGGGAGCCCCGGGAGTGAGCAGTTCTTC.

This chain uses TRBV11-2 with TRBJ2-7; 7 bases are a match to TRBD1. V was pared by 6 bases and J by 4 bases, with 18 bases of the junction left unmatched. The CDR3 length is 17 residues. Germline V gene sequence: CDR1 SGHAT, CDR2 FQNNGV. The chain's CDR3 is CASSFEVGGAPGYEQYF. DNA of the CDR3: TGTGCCAGCAGTTTCGAAGTAGGGGGCGCGCCGGGGTACGAGCAGTACTTC.

V gene TRBV19 combines with J gene TRBJ2-7; 10 bases line up with TRBD1. V lost 5 bases to trimming and J lost 5 bases; unmatched junction nucleotides: 12. The CDR3 length is 16 residues. Germline lookup yields CDR1 LNHDA and CDR2 SQIVND (reference sequence). Here the CDR3 reads CASSESGTGVRNEQYF. CDR3 in DNA: TGTGCCAGTAGTGAATCCGGGACAGGGGTGCGGAACGAGCAGTACTTC.

The genes are TRBV2 and TRBJ2-7; possible D gene TRBD1, 5 bases. The CDR3 loop spans 13 amino acids. Trimming pared 6 bases from V and 3 bases from J, leaving 12 bases between. Germline V gene lookup returns CDR1 SNHLY and CDR2 FYNNEI. The CDR3 spells CASRAGLDYEQYF. CDR3 in DNA: TGTGCCAGCAGAGCAGGGTTAGACTACGAGCAGTACTTC.

This chain links TRBV7-9 with TRBJ2-7; 8 nucleotides line up with TRBD1. The ends lost 5 bases at V and 0 bases at J; junction bases unmatched: 9. This CDR3 has 16 amino acids. Germline CDR1 SEHNR, CDR2 FQNEAQ (reference sequence). CDR3 loop: CASSPGTGQSSYEQYF. CDR3 bases: TGTGCCAGCAGCCCAGGGACAGGACAAAGCTCCTACGAGCAGTACTTC.

This sequence joins TRBV9 and TRBJ1-1; D gene unclear. The germline V and J ends were trimmed by 2 bases and 1 base, with 15 bases remaining between them. This CDR3 is built from 16 residues. Germline CDR1 reads SGDLS; CDR2 reads YYNGEE. DNA for the CDR3: TGTGCCAGCAGCGTTTCATCAGAGGCCCGGAACACTGAAGCTTTCTTT. This translates into CASSVSSEARNTEAFF. The whole variable domain, filled in from reference TRBV9 and TRBJ1-1, reads DSGVTQTPKHLITATGQRVTLRCSPRSGDLSVYWYQQSLDQGLQFLIQYYNGEERAKGNILERFSAQQFPDLHSELNLSSLELGDSALYFCASSVSSEARNTEAFFGQGTRLTVV.

V gene TRBV11-2 combines with J gene TRBJ2-3, with TRBD1 identical over 7 bases. There are 17 residues in the CDR3. Germline CDR1 is SGHAT and CDR2 is FQNNGV. The V gene end was trimmed by 5 bases and the J gene end by 1 base; junction bases not matched to a gene: 12. The chain's CDR3 is CASSKWTGATGTDTQYF. DNA of the CDR3: TGTGCCAGCAGCAAATGGACAGGCGCTACCGGCACAGATACGCAGTATTTT. The variable domain in full, with the rest retrieved from reference TRBV11-2 and TRBJ2-3, is EAGVAQSPRYKIIEKRQSVAFWCNPISGHATLYWYQQILGQGPKLLIQFQNNGVVDDSQLPKDRFSAERLKGVDSTLKIQPAKLEDSAVYLCASSKWTGATGTDTQYFGPGTRLTVL.

The V and J genes are TRBV4-1 and TRBJ1-3; 9 nucleotides agree with TRBD1. The CDR3 loop spans 16 amino acids. V trimming: 2 bases; J trimming: 6 bases; junction bases outside the gene matches: 8. CDR1 and CDR2 from the germline V gene are MGHRA and YSYEKL. Written as DNA, the CDR3 is TGCGCCAGCAGCCAAAGGGGGGGGACAGGGAAAAACACCATATATTTT. Residues: CASSQRGGTGKNTIYF.

The gene calls are TRBV30 and TRBJ1-6; 7 positions match TRBD1. V shed 4 bases, J shed 3 bases, and the junction held 6 bases outside the gene matches. Germline CDR1 GTSNPN, CDR2 SVGIG (reference sequence). This CDR3 is built from 15 residues. The CDR3 loop is CAWNTDRDYNSPLHF. CDR3 sequence (DNA): TGTGCCTGGAATACCGACAGGGACTATAATTCACCCCTCCACTTT.

This clone has just one count. The chain is built from TRBV6-1 and TRBJ2-6, with TRBD1 matching over 7 bases. The CDR3 contains 19 residues. The junction had 11 bases not matched to a gene; V was cut back by 3 bases and J by 0 bases. Germline CDR1 MNHNS, CDR2 SASEGT. DNA of the CDR3: TGTGCCAGCAGTGATCCCGGGACAGTGAGACTCTCTGGGGCCAACGTCCTGACTTTC. Its translation is CASSDPGTVRLSGANVLTF.

The chain couples TRBV2 to TRBJ1-1, with D tentatively TRBD1 (6 bases). In germline, CDR1 is SNHLY, CDR2 FYNNEI. The CDR3 is 16 amino acids. V gave up 6 bases and J gave up 2 bases, with 19 bases separating them. This chain's CDR3 is CASREQGRLGNTEAFF. CDR3 DNA sequence: TGTGCCAGCAGGGAACAGGGCCGGTTGGGAAACACTGAAGCTTTCTTT.

The chain couples TRBV7-8 to TRBJ1-1; no clear D gene. Per germline, CDR1 SGHVS and CDR2 FQNEAQ. The ends were cut back, 2 bases at V and 1 base at J, with 8 bases in the middle. The CDR3 has 14 residues. CDR3 nucleotides: TGTGCCAGCAGCTTACGGTCCCCGAACACTGAAGCTTTCTTT. It translates to CASSLRSPNTEAFF.

This sequence joins TRBV7-8 and TRBJ2-5; 7 positions agree with TRBD2. CDR1 is SGHVS and CDR2 is FQNEAQ in the germline V gene. V lost 3 bases to trimming and J lost 2 bases; unmatched junction nucleotides: 0. The CDR3 loop spans 13 amino acids. CDR3 in amino acids: CASSLRGQETQYF. The DNA of the CDR3 is TGTGCCAGCAGCTTGCGGGGGCAAGAGACCCAGTACTTC. The entire variable domain, with the rest obtained from reference TRBV7-8 and TRBJ2-5, is as follows: GAGVSQSPRYKVAKRGQDVALRCDPISGHVSLFWYQQALGQGPEFLTYFQNEAQLDKSGLPSDRFFAERPEGSVSTLKIQRTQQEDSAVYLCASSLRGQETQYFGPGTRLLVL.

This sequence joins TRBV21-1 and TRBJ1-4. TRBV21-1 constitutes a pseudogene. The CDR3 covers 15 residues. The CDR3: CASSPGLATNEKLFF. The CDR3, as DNA: TGTGCCAGCAGCCCGGGTCTTGCAACTAATGAAAAACTGTTTTTT.

This chain connects TRBV2 to TRBJ2-1; D may be TRBD1 (7 bases). Germline loops: CDR1 SNHLY, CDR2 FYNNEI. Trimming shortened V by 6 bases and J by 7 bases, and 19 bases separated the two germline ends. This CDR3 spans 15 amino acids. The CDR3 is CASSTIDRAGNEQFF. CDR3 in DNA: TGTGCCAGCAGCACAATAGACAGGGCGGGGAATGAGCAGTTCTTC.